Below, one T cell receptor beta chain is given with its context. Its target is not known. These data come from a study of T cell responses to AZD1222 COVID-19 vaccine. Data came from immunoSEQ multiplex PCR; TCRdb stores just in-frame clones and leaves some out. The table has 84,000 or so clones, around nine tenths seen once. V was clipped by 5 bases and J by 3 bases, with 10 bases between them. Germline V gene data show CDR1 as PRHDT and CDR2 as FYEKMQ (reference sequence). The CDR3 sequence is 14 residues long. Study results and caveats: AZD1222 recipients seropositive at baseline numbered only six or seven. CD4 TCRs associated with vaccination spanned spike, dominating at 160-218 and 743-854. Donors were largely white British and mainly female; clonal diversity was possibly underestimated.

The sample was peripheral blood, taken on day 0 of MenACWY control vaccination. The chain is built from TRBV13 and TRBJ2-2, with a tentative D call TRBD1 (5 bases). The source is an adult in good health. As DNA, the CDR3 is TGTGCCAGCAGCCTCAGGGTTGACACCGGGGAGCTGTTTTTT. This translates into CASSLRVDTGELFF.